The text below deals with one TCR beta chain. Its antigen is still unknown. Trimming stripped 6 bases from V and 6 bases from J, with 14 bases between. Germline V gives CDR1 SGHAT, CDR2 FQDESV (reference sequence). The CDR3 runs 13 residues. Profiling relied on immunoSEQ multiplex PCR, and the TCRdb table lists in-frame clones only, not all of them. This sample has fewer than 1,500 clones; around 84% occur once, and the top ten carry about 12%. This specimen comes from a study of chemoradiotherapy in HPV16-positive cancers. Whole-study findings and limits: Functional assays defining HPV-specific T cells used only two HPV16-positive patients. Non-HPV-specific T cells did not expand in tumors during treatment, whereas candidate HPV-specific clones and E7-related motifs did. In HPV16-positive patients, HPV-responsive T-cell expansion tracked better recurrence-free survival.

The source of this sequence is a human donor with HPV-associated anogenital cancer. The specimen comprised tumor tissue, sampled from a patient who underwent chemoradiotherapy. This chain links TRBV11-1 with TRBJ1-1; TRBD1 might be the D (6 bases). This chain's CDR3 is CASRRTVGAEAFF. In DNA form, the CDR3 reads TGTGCCAGCAGGAGGACAGTTGGTGCTGAAGCTTTCTTT. The entire variable domain, with the rest obtained from reference TRBV11-1 and TRBJ1-1, is as follows: EAEVAQSPRYKITEKSQAVAFWCDPISGHATLYWYRQILGQGPELLVQFQDESVVDDSQLPKDRFSAERLKGVDSTLKIQPAELGDSAMYLCASRRTVGAEAFFGQGTRLTVV.